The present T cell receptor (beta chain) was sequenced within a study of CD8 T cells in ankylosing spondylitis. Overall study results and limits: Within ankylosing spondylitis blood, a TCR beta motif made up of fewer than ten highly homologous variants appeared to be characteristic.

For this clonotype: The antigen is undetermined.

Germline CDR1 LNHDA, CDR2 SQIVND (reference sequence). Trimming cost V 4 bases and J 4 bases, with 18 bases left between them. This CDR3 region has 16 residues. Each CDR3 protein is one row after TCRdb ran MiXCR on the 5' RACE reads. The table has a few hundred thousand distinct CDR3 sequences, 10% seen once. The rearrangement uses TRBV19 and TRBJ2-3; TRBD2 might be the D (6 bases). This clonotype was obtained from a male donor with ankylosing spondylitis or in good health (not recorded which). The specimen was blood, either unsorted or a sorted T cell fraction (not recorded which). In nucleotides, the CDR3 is TGTGCCAGTAGTACCAGATTCCGGGGGAAGGCAGATACGCAGTATTTT. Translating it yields CASSTRFRGKADTQYF.